The rows below give T cell receptor beta chains drawn from one sample of a study of spatial heterogeneity in lung cancer. TCRdb ran MiXCR on the 5' RACE reads and lists one entry per CDR3 protein. The repertoire has under 85,000 distinct CDR3 sequences, 8% of them found once; the top ten carry about 6.8%. The input for sequencing was PBMCs, taken at surgery. The receptors were gathered from a male donor with early-stage non-small cell lung cancer. Both conserved end residues are part of each CDR3. The D gene is left open where the match is weak. A row's size may be missing; if present it is once, few, many or a size class.

>-|TRBD1|TRBV5-8|TRBJ2-1
TGTGCCAGCAGCTTGGGTGGACAGGGCATGAATGAGCAGTTCTTC
CASSLGGQGMNEQFF
>many|TRBD2|TRBV12-3/TRBV12-4|TRBJ2-1
TGTGCCAGCAGCATACATCCCGGGACTAGCGGGAGCCAGCAGTTCTTC
CASSIHPGTSGSQQFF
>many|TRBD1|TRBV5-6|TRBJ2-1
TGTGCCAGCAGCCTGGTTGACAGGGACTACAATGAGCAGTTCTTC
CASSLVDRDYNEQFF
>few|TRBD1|TRBV7-8|TRBJ1-1
TGTGCCAGCAGCTTTCTCCAGGGGGCTTCGAACACTGAAGCTTTCTTT
CASSFLQGASNTEAFF
>-|-|TRBV20-1|TRBJ1-1
TGCAGTTCCCTCGGGCGAGGGGAGGGGATGAACACTGAAGCTTTCTTT
CSSLGRGEGMNTEAFF
>-|-|TRBV5-6|TRBJ2-5
TGTGCCAGCAGCTTGGACGGTAGCACGCCACATGCCTTC
CASSLDGSTPHAF
>-|TRBD1|TRBV5-1|TRBJ2-7
TGCGCCAGCAGCTCGGACAGGGGCGAGCAGTACTTC
CASSSDRGEQYF
>many|-|TRBV5-5|TRBJ2-3
TGTGCCAGCAGCTTTGGGGGAGTGAGAGATACGCAGTATTTT
CASSFGGVRDTQYF
>-|-|TRBV19|TRBJ2-7
TGTGCCAGTAGTATAGATCATCTGTACGAGCAGTACTTC
CASSIDHLYEQYF
>-|-|TRBV2|TRBJ2-1
TGTGCCAGCAGTGAAGGGTCAGTTTACAATGAGCAGTTCTTC
CASSEGSVYNEQFF
>many|TRBD2|TRBV6-5|TRBJ2-7
TGTGCCAGCAGGAGGGGACTAGCGTCGGGCGAGCAGTACTTC
CASRRGLASGEQYF
>few|-|TRBV7-9|TRBJ2-3
TGTGCCAGCAGCTTAGCATCCTCCGATACGCAGTATTTT
CASSLASSDTQYF
>many|-|TRBV3-1|TRBJ2-3
TGTGCCAGCAGCCCCTGGGACGGTGTGACAGATACGCAGTATTTT
CASSPWDGVTDTQYF
>few|-|TRBV7-2|TRBJ1-6
TGTGCCAGCAGCTCCACCCCCTGGTCCTCCAATAATTCACCCCTCCACTTT
CASSSTPWSSNNSPLHF
>-|-|TRBV9|TRBJ2-1
TGTGCCAGCAGCGTACAGGCCTACAATGAGCAGTTCTTC
CASSVQAYNEQFF
>many|-|TRBV7-9|TRBJ2-7
TGTGCCAGCAGCACCTTGAGCAGCTCCTACGAGCAGTACTTC
CASSTLSSSYEQYF
>many|-|TRBV29-1|TRBJ1-2
TGCAGCGTTGATTGGCAGACTAACTATGGCTACACCTTC
CSVDWQTNYGYTF
>many|-|TRBV21-1|TRBJ1-6
TGTGCCAGCAGCAATCGACTCGATAGTCGCTCGGTCTATAATTCACCCCTCCACTTT
CASSNRLDSRSVYNSPLHF
>-|-|TRBV7-2|TRBJ2-7
TGTGTCAGCAGCCGCGACAAGACCTACGAGCAGTACTTC
CVSSRDKTYEQYF
>few|TRBD1|TRBV6-5|TRBJ1-2
TGTGCCAGCAGTCCCGCAGGGGGCTCCCTGGGCTACACCTTC
CASSPAGGSLGYTF
>few|TRBD1|TRBV28|TRBJ1-2
TGTGCCAGCAGTTTAAAAGGGGGCCCACAGGGCTACACCTTC
CASSLKGGPQGYTF
>medium-sized|-|TRBV11-2|TRBJ1-1
TGTGCCAGCAGCTTAGAAGGGACGGGTCAGGACACTGAAGCTTTCTTT
CASSLEGTGQDTEAFF
>few|TRBD1|TRBV5-1|TRBJ1-2
TGCGCCAGCAGCTTGAACCTCCCGGGACAGAGCCTTTATGGCTACACCTTC
CASSLNLPGQSLYGYTF
>medium-sized|-|TRBV20-1|TRBJ2-1
TGCAGTGCTAGTAGCCGAGACTATCACCCCCCCAAGCAGTTCTTC
CSASSRDYHPPKQFF
>many|-|TRBV3-1|TRBJ1-2
TGTGCCAGCAGCCAAGATACCCAGGGCTACACCTTC
CASSQDTQGYTF
>many|-|TRBV29-1|TRBJ1-1
TGCAGCGTTCAGATAATGAACACTGAAGCTTTCTTT
CSVQIMNTEAFF
>-|-|TRBV5-6|TRBJ2-6
TGTGCCAGCAGCACGATCTCTGGGGCCAACGTCCTGACTTTC
CASSTISGANVLTF
>-|TRBD1|TRBV29-1|TRBJ1-2
TGCAGCGTTGGTCTTCCGGGACAGCCAAACTATGGCTACACCTTC
CSVGLPGQPNYGYTF
>few|TRBD1|TRBV6-5|TRBJ1-1
TGTGCCAGCAGTTACTCGACAGGGGGAGAAGCTGAAGCTTTCTTT
CASSYSTGGEAEAFF
>many|-|TRBV29-1|TRBJ2-7
TGCAGCGACCGTAAGTGTCACGGGGCTGCCTCCTATGAGCAGTACTTC
CSDRKCHGAASYEQYF
>few|-|TRBV5-1|TRBJ2-5
TGCGCCAGCAGCTTGGTGGGAGCGGGCCAAGAGACCCAGTACTTC
CASSLVGAGQETQYF
>many|TRBD1|TRBV28|TRBJ2-5
TGTGCCAGCAGTTTAACCTCGACAGGGTTAAAGGCCCAGTACTTC
CASSLTSTGLKAQYF
>few|TRBD2|TRBV6-1|TRBJ2-2
TGTGCCAGCAGCGATTACGGACTAGCGGGTAGCGGGGAGCTGTTTTTT
CASSDYGLAGSGELFF
>-|-|TRBV9|TRBJ2-1
TGTGCCAGCAGCGGCGGTTTGAGGGGTAGAAATGAGCAGTTCTTC
CASSGGLRGRNEQFF
>many|-|TRBV2|TRBJ2-3
TGTGCCAGCAGTGACGGGCGGTCCACAGATACGCAGTATTTT
CASSDGRSTDTQYF
>few|-|TRBV27|TRBJ2-5
TGTGCCAGCAGTTTTTCCAGGGCGCAGGAGGAGACCCAGTACTTC
CASSFSRAQEETQYF
>many|TRBD2|TRBV13|TRBJ2-2
TGTGCCAGCCTTGGACTAGCGGTTCCGCCGAGCACCGGGGAGCTGTTTTTT
CASLGLAVPPSTGELFF
>many|TRBD1|TRBV20-1|TRBJ1-2
TGCAGTGCTACACCAGGGGGTAGGAACTATGGCTACACCTTC
CSATPGGRNYGYTF
>-|-|TRBV7-6|TRBJ1-5
TGTGCCAGCAGCACAGGGCGATATCAGCCCCAGCATTTT
CASSTGRYQPQHF
>many|-|TRBV6-5|TRBJ2-7
TGTGCCAGCAGTCGGACGTTTCATTACGAGCAGTACTTC
CASSRTFHYEQYF
>few|TRBD1|TRBV12-3/TRBV12-4|TRBJ1-5
TGTGCCAGCAGCAAACGACAGGGGGGTTATCAGCCCCAGCATTTT
CASSKRQGGYQPQHF
>-|TRBD1|TRBV6-6|TRBJ1-1
TGTGCCAGCCGGGACAGCTCGAACACTGAAGCTTTCTTT
CASRDSSNTEAFF
>-|-|TRBV19|TRBJ2-1
TGTGCCAGTAGTATAAACAGGTATGAAGAGCAGTTCTTC
CASSINRYEEQFF
>-|-|TRBV6-6|TRBJ2-7
TGTGCCAGCAAGGGGTCCGGTTCGGGTTCCTACGAGCAGTACTTC
CASKGSGSGSYEQYF
>many|TRBD1|TRBV29-1|TRBJ1-1
TGCAGCTTCTTGGGGGGACAGAGTGAAGCTTTCTTT
CSFLGGQSEAFF
>many|TRBD2|TRBV9|TRBJ2-5
TGTGCCAGCAGCTCCTCGGGGGGGAGGGCCCCAGAGACCCAGTACTTC
CASSSSGGRAPETQYF
>few|TRBD2|TRBV2|TRBJ2-7
TGTGCCAGCAGTGAGGATCTTTTAGCGGGATACTACGAGCAGTACTTC
CASSEDLLAGYYEQYF